The clone carrying this TCR beta chain was observed a few times. The CDR3 length is 13 residues. The ends lost 0 bases at V and 10 bases at J; junction bases unmatched: 5. Germline assignment: CDR1 LGHDT and CDR2 YNNKEL (reference sequence). The data derive from a study of blood T cell repertoires in COVID-19. Libraries were prepared by immunoSEQ multiplex PCR; TCRdb keeps only in-frame clonotypes and omits some of them. The table shows about 160,000 clones, with about 88% occurring only once. The sample was peripheral blood. V and J are TRBV3-1 (or the pseudogene TRBV3-2) and TRBJ1-1, with 7 bases aligning to TRBD1. The sequence came from a man aged 35 to 55 with acute or convalescent COVID-19. CDR3 DNA sequence: TGTGCCAGCAGCCAAGAGGGACAGTCCTCAGCTTTCTTT. It encodes CASSQEGQSSAFF.